Listed here are 22 T cell receptor beta chains from one sample, sequenced in a study of cytomegalovirus exposure and HLA in healthy donors. The primer mix had 60 Vbeta and 13 Jbeta primers. The method was immunoSEQ multiplex PCR; TCRdb's version includes in-frame clones alone and lacks a portion of them. Its listing shows roughly 82,000 clones. Sequencing input: PBMCs. The receptors derive from a woman in her sixties in good health and CMV-seronegative.

This chain joins TRBV25-1 and TRBJ1-5; a weak D match, TRBD1 (5 bases). V shed 9 bases and J shed 3 bases, with 12 bases lying between them. The CDR3 runs 13 residues. CDR1 and CDR2 from the germline V gene are MGHDK and SYGVNS. The CDR3 sequence is CASQQEDNQPQHF. DNA of the CDR3: TGTGCCAGTCAACAGGAAGACAATCAGCCCCAGCATTTT.

As to this clone: At the DNA level, this CDR3 is encoded by other sequences in the same sample as well. This chain joins TRBV18 and TRBJ1-1, with D tentatively TRBD1 (6 bases). In germline, CDR1 is KGHSH, CDR2 LQKENI. This CDR3 is built from 13 residues. Trimming shortened V by 2 bases and J by 5 bases, and 9 bases separated the two germline ends. The CDR3 reads CASSPGRGTEAFF. CDR3 nucleotides: TGTGCCAGCTCACCAGGCAGGGGAACTGAAGCTTTCTTT.

CDR3 in DNA: TGCGCCAGCAGCCACCTACCGGGACCAGGGGGCGCAAAACTGTTTTTT. This translates into CASSHLPGPGGAKLFF. The chain carries TRBV4-1 and TRBJ1-4, with TRBD1 identical over 8 bases. This CDR3 is 16 amino acids long. Trimming took 3 bases from V and 10 from J; bases not matched to a gene: 13. The germline gives CDR1 MGHRA, CDR2 YSYEKL.

The gene calls are TRBV4-1 and TRBJ2-1; D unclear. Germline loops: CDR1 MGHRA, CDR2 YSYEKL. Trimming stripped 0 bases from V and 8 bases from J, with 11 bases between. The CDR3 spans 14 residues. CDR3 coding DNA: TGCGCCAGCAGCCAAGAGAAAAGCCGGGATGAGCAGTTCTTC. Translated: CASSQEKSRDEQFF.

The rearrangement links TRBV29-1 to TRBJ2-3; D is possibly TRBD2 (6 bases). The V gene's germline CDR1 is SQVTM and CDR2 ANQGSEA. CDR3 size: 13 residues. V gave up 3 bases and J gave up 4 bases, with 11 bases separating them. The CDR3 region has the DNA TGCAGCGTTGAGGTGTTAGCGGCAGATACGCAGTATTTT. Its protein product is CSVEVLAADTQYF.

V is TRBV6-1 and J is TRBJ1-5; 10 bases agree with TRBD1. Germline CDR1 reads MNHNS; CDR2 reads SASEGT. The CDR3 spans 15 residues. The trim removed 2 bases at V and 6 bases at J, leaving 4 bases unmatched. CDR3 DNA: TGTGCCAGCAGTGAACTGGACAGGGGGACTCAGCCCCAGCATTTT. As protein: CASSELDRGTQPQHF.

This sequence joins TRBV5-1 and TRBJ1-6, with 7 bases identical to TRBD1. V lost 4 bases, J lost 7 bases, and 5 bases stayed unmatched. CDR3 length equals 14 residues. Germline V CDR1 and CDR2: SGHRS, YFSETQ. CDR3 sequence reads: CASSPGQTNSPLHF. CDR3 nucleotides: TGCGCCAGCAGCCCGGGACAGACAAATTCACCCCTCCACTTT.

The chain joins TRBV5-1 to TRBJ2-7, with a weak D call TRBD1 (7 bases). Trimming pared 0 bases from V and 4 bases from J, leaving 11 bases between. The CDR3 has 14 residues. Per the germline V gene, CDR1 is SGHRS and CDR2 is YFSETQ. The CDR3 coding sequence is TGCGCCAGCAGCTTGGAACAGGGGAGGTACGAGCAGTACTTC. It specifies CASSLEQGRYEQYF.

The chain is built from TRBV4-2 and TRBJ1-5; D ambiguous. V dropped 0 bases and J dropped 9 bases, with 9 bases sitting between them. The CDR3 totals 13 residues. Germline V CDR1 and CDR2: LGHNA, YNFKEQ. Here the CDR3 reads CASSQDGGPPQHF. For the CDR3, the DNA is TGTGCCAGCAGCCAAGATGGCGGCCCGCCCCAGCATTTT.

J is TRBJ1-5 and V is TRBV27; no reliable D call. V lost 6 bases, J lost 4 bases, and 10 bases lay in between. Germline CDR1 is MNHEY and CDR2 is SMNVEV (reference sequence). The CDR3 loop spans 13 amino acids. DNA of the CDR3: TGTGCCAGCAGGCTTCACAGAAATCAGCCCCAGCATTTT. It yields the protein CASRLHRNQPQHF.

The V and J genes are TRBV1 and TRBJ2-7; TRBD2 reflects the table's D call only, with no check against the DNA. TRBV1 is reported as a pseudogene. CDR3 length: 14 amino acids. The CDR3 region has the DNA TGCACCAGCAGCCAAGATGGGAGTCCTACAGAGCAGTACTTC. Translation gives CTSSQDGSPTEQYF.

The gene calls are TRBV4-1 and TRBJ2-7, with TRBD2 matching 7 bases. Germline values: CDR1 MGHRA, CDR2 YSYEKL. There are 18 residues in the CDR3. The ends lost 4 bases at V and 2 bases at J; junction bases unmatched: 17. The CDR3 DNA follows: TGCGCCAGCAGCCTGCGGGGGTGGGGGACCCAAAACGCCTACGAGCAGTACTTC. This gives the protein CASSLRGWGTQNAYEQYF.

The genes are TRBV6-1 and TRBJ1-5; D may be TRBD1 (6 bases). V was pared by 1 base and J by 0 bases, with 7 bases between. The germline CDR1 and CDR2 sequences are MNHNS and SASEGT. The CDR3 runs 15 residues. The CDR3 here is CASSEGQVSNQPQHF. DNA for the CDR3: TGTGCCAGCAGTGAAGGACAGGTTAGCAATCAGCCCCAGCATTTT.

V gene TRBV7-6 combines with J gene TRBJ1-3; 9 bases are a match to TRBD1. CDR3 length equals 16 residues. Trimming cost V 4 bases and J 5 bases; bases outside gene matches: 9. CDR1 SGHVS and CDR2 FNYEAQ come from the germline V gene. CDR3 DNA sequence: TGTGCCAGCAGCTCGAGGGGACAGGGTATGAGAAACACCATATATTTT. As protein: CASSSRGQGMRNTIYF.

V usage is TRBV6-5 and J usage is TRBJ2-5, with D perhaps matching TRBD2 (6 bases). Per germline, CDR1 MNHEY and CDR2 SVGAGI. V lost 6 bases, J lost 4 bases, and 12 bases lay in between. The CDR3 sequence is 13 residues long. As DNA, the CDR3 is TGTGCCAGCAGCCCCCAGGGAGGAGAGACCCAGTACTTC. Translated, it gives CASSPQGGETQYF.

The chain recombines TRBV6-5 with TRBJ1-4, with D maybe TRBD1 (5 bases). This CDR3 spans 15 amino acids. Germline values: CDR1 MNHEY, CDR2 SVGAGI. Trimming removed 2 bases at V and 6 bases at J, with 13 bases between. In DNA, the CDR3 is TGTGCCAGCAGTTACGAGCAGGGCGTACATGAAAAACTGTTTTTT. It codes for CASSYEQGVHEKLFF.

CDR3 DNA sequence: TGTGCCAGCAGCGTAGGTCTTTCCGGGACAGGCTCCTACGAGCAGTACTTC. Translating gives CASSVGLSGTGSYEQYF. This chain links TRBV9 with TRBJ2-7; 8 positions agree with TRBD1. CDR1 is SGDLS and CDR2 is YYNGEE in the germline V gene. The CDR3 sequence is 17 residues long. V lost 0 bases to trimming and J lost 0 bases; unmatched junction nucleotides: 8.

V and J are TRBV14 and TRBJ2-4, with TRBD1 matching 8 bases. Losses at the gene ends were 4 bases for V and 6 bases for J; bases not matched to a gene: 8. The CDR3 covers 15 residues. In germline, CDR1 is SGHDN, CDR2 FVKESK. CDR3 coding DNA: TGTGCCAGCAGCCCTCACAGGGGGTCGGGAAACATTCAGTACTTC. Protein product: CASSPHRGSGNIQYF.

The V gene is TRBV2, the J gene TRBJ1-1, with 8 bases identical to TRBD1. Germline lookup yields CDR1 SNHLY and CDR2 FYNNEI. This CDR3 spans 15 amino acids. The V gene end was trimmed by 4 bases and the J gene end by 1 base; junction bases not matched to a gene: 5. The CDR3 DNA reads TGTGCCAGCAGTGGAATACAGGGGGGGAACACTGAAGCTTTCTTT. Its protein product is CASSGIQGGNTEAFF.

The chain joins TRBV7-2 to TRBJ2-7; 7 bases align to TRBD2. CDR3 length equals 15 residues. After removal of 0 bases from V and 4 bases from J, the junction contained 6 bases not matched to a gene. Germline-derived CDR1 and CDR2 are SGHTA and FQGNSA. CDR3 sequence reads: CASSLAQGGIYEQYF. CDR3 in DNA: TGTGCCAGCAGCTTAGCGCAGGGAGGGATATACGAGCAGTACTTC.

The CDR3 loop reads CASSYEQGQPQHF. CDR3 DNA: TGTGCCAGCAGTTACGAGCAGGGTCAGCCCCAGCATTTT. V and J are TRBV6-5 and TRBJ1-5, with D maybe TRBD1 (5 bases). Germline CDR1 reads MNHEY; CDR2 reads SVGAGI. V lost 2 bases and J lost 6, with 8 bases in between. This CDR3 spans 13 amino acids.

This sequence joins TRBV28 and TRBJ1-5; no reliable D call. Germline V gene lookup returns CDR1 MDHEN and CDR2 SYDVKM. V was clipped by 3 bases and J by 6 bases, with 6 bases between them. The CDR3 is 12 residues long. This CDR3 reads CASSFGSQPQHF. CDR3 nucleotide sequence: TGTGCCAGCAGTTTTGGGAGTCAGCCCCAGCATTTT.